This T cell receptor (beta chain) was sequenced in a study of blood T cell repertoires in COVID-19. Study summary: Nucleic acid was either cDNA or gDNA, and it came from T cells, B-cell-depleted T cells, or PBMCs.

The CDR3 has 12 amino acids. Trimming took off 5 bases at V and 7 bases at J, with 9 bases between the two ends. The germline V gene has CDR1 MDHEN and CDR2 SYDVKM. The assay was immunoSEQ multiplex PCR, and TCRdb's table has in-frame clones only and misses some. This table has roughly 330,000 clones, roughly 90% appearing once. The genes are TRBV28 and TRBJ1-5; no reliable D call. The sample consisted of peripheral blood. This clonotype originated in a woman aged 50 to 60 with active or convalescent COVID-19. The CDR3 nucleotides are TGTGCCAGCAGTCTCGGGGAACAGCCCCAGCATTTT. This encodes CASSLGEQPQHF.